A selection of T cell receptor beta chains follows, all from one sample in a study of T cell responses to AZD1222 COVID-19 vaccine. Some clones are missing from TCRdb's copy, which holds only in-frame ones; the method was immunoSEQ multiplex PCR. This table has under 95,000 clones, 88% appearing once. Here the sequenced sample was peripheral blood, taken 28 days after the second AZD1222 dose. The receptors come from an adult who received the AZD1222 COVID-19 vaccine. The CDR3 runs from the conserved cysteine through the conserved F or W. The D gene is left open where the match is weak.

V gene: TRBV6-2/TRBV6-3
D gene: .
CDR3 protein: CASSLRDNSNTEAFF

V gene: TRBV30
D gene: TRBD1
CDR3 protein: CAWRRQGEAFF

V gene: TRBV6-4
D gene: .
CDR3 protein: CASSDSGGSTDTQYF

V gene: TRBV18
D gene: .
CDR3 protein: CASSPKLNTEAFF

V gene: TRBV2
D gene: .
CDR3 protein: CASSEKGSGLFRAFF

V gene: TRBV2
D gene: .
CDR3 protein: CASSPRRDTQYF

V gene: TRBV9
D gene: TRBD2
CDR3 protein: CASSVVSSGSLADTQYF

V gene: TRBV14
D gene: TRBD1
CDR3 protein: CASSHRQGKNEQFF

V gene: TRBV3-1/TRBV3-2
D gene: TRBD1
CDR3 protein: CASSRQGPLTNSGNTIYF

V gene: TRBV19
D gene: .
CDR3 protein: CASSTSGGYNSPLHF

V gene: TRBV7-2
D gene: .
CDR3 protein: CASSLELNRGEVFF

V gene: TRBV6-1
D gene: .
CDR3 protein: CASSDPTVVGSYNSPLHF

V gene: TRBV4-2
D gene: .
CDR3 protein: CASSLSGEGYTF

V gene: TRBV3-1/TRBV3-2
D gene: TRBD2
CDR3 protein: CASSQESWLAGGHSGANVLTF

V gene: TRBV28
D gene: TRBD2
CDR3 protein: CASSQAGGRVGELFF